The source of this T cell receptor (beta chain) is a study of cytomegalovirus exposure and HLA in healthy donors. Study in general: Later, an analysis reported that the approximately 120 validation repertoires had used the same platform as the roughly 720 first-cohort repertoires. General study results and limits: Using the classifier, cytomegalovirus status was reportedly diagnosed with high specificity and sensitivity. Later, an analysis found that TCR clusters from the first cohort tended to co-occur in the roughly 120 validation repertoires. A few chains tied to CMV proved CMV antigen-specific in vitro.

Profiling relied on immunoSEQ multiplex PCR, and the TCRdb table lists in-frame clones only, not all of them. The data show around 150,000 clones, 86% seen once. Germline CDR1 LNHDA, CDR2 SQIVND (reference sequence). The CDR3 totals 13 residues. With 3 bases removed from V and 11 bases from J, the gap between germline ends came to 16 bases. Notes on this clone: Its matching antigen is unknown.

Sequences were obtained from PBMCs. The chain uses TRBV19 and TRBJ1-1, with D possibly TRBD1 on 5 matching bases. This receptor was identified in a woman younger than 30 in good health and CMV-seronegative. The CDR3 DNA is TGTGCCAGTAGTATTGGTATGGGGCACACCGCTTTCTTT. Translation: CASSIGMGHTAFF.